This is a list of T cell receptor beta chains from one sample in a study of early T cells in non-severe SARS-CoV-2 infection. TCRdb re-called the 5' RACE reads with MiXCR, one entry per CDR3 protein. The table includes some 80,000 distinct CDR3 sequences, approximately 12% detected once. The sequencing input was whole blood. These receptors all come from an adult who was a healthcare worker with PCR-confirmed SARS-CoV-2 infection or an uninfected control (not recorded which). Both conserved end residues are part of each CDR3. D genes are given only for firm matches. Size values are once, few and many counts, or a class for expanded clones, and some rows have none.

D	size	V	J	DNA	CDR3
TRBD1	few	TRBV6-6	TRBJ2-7	TGTGCCAGCCATGACTCGGGACAGGGGTCCTACGAGCAGTACTTC	CASHDSGQGSYEQYF
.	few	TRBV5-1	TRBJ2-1	TGCGCCAGCAGCGGGCCGGGACTGAATGAGCAGTTCTTC	CASSGPGLNEQFF
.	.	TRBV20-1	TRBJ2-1	TGCAGTCCTATCAGGACCTCTGGGGGCAATGAGAAGTTCTTC	CSPIRTSGGNEKFF
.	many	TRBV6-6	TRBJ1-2	TGTGCCAGCAGTTACTCGGGGGGCCGGGACTATGGCTACACCTTC	CASSYSGGRDYGYTF
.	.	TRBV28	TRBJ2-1	TGTGCCAGCAGTCCAGATACGGTCTCCTACAATGAGCAGTTCTTC	CASSPDTVSYNEQFF
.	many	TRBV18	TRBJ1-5	TGTGCCAGCTCACGCTCCGTCGATCAGCCCCAGCATTTT	CASSRSVDQPQHF
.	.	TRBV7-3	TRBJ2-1	TGTGCCAGCAGCTCCCGGGAGAAACTCTACAATGAGCAGTTCTTC	CASSSREKLYNEQFF
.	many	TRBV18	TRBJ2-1	TGTGCCAGCTCACTGAACGCGGGGAGCTCCTACAATGAGCAGTTCTTC	CASSLNAGSSYNEQFF
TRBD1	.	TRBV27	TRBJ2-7	TGTGCCAGCAGCGGGACAGCCTCCTACGAGCAGTACTTC	CASSGTASYEQYF
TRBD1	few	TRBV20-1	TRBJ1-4	TGCAGTGCTAGAGAGAGAGGGGGTACAGGGGTTAATGAAAAACTGTTTTTT	CSARERGGTGVNEKLFF
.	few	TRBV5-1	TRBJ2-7	TGCGCCAGCAGCTCCCCGGGGGAGGAGCAGTACTTC	CASSSPGEEQYF
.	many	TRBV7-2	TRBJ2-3	TGTGCCAGCAGCCGTCGCGTGGGGACGACAGATACGCAGTATTTT	CASSRRVGTTDTQYF
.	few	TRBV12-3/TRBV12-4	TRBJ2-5	TGTGCCAGCACCTGGGGGCACGGACAAGAGACCCAGTACTTC	CASTWGHGQETQYF
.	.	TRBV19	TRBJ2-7	TGTGCCAGTAGGTTACAGAGTTCCTACGAGCAGTACTTC	CASRLQSSYEQYF
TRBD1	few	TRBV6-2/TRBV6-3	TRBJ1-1	TGTGCCAGCAGTTACGCCGGGACAGGGGAAACTGAAGCTTTCTTT	CASSYAGTGETEAFF
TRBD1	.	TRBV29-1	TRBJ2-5	TGCAGCGCAGGATGGCGAGGGGGCGAGACCCAGTACTTC	CSAGWRGGETQYF
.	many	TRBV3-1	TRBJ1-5	TGTGCCAGCAGCCAGGGCCCTCGAAGCAATCAGCCCCAGCATTTT	CASSQGPRSNQPQHF
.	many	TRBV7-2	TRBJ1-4	TGTGCCAGCAGCTACCCAGGGGTTCCCAGAAAACTGTTTTTT	CASSYPGVPRKLFF
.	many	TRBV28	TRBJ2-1	TGTGCCAGCAGTTTCTCCGGGATCCGCCCGTTCTTC	CASSFSGIRPFF
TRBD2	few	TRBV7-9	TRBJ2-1	TGTGCCAGCAGCACCGGGACTAGTATCGCCCATGAGCAGTTCTTC	CASSTGTSIAHEQFF
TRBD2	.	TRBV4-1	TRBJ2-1	TGCGCCAGCAGCCAAGAGGGACTAGCGGGAGTAGAGCAGTTCTTC	CASSQEGLAGVEQFF
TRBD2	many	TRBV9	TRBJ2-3	TGTGCCAGCAGCAAACTCCAGGGGACTAGCGTCACAGATACGCAGTATTTT	CASSKLQGTSVTDTQYF
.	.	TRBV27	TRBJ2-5	TGTGCCAGCAGAGGGGCGTACCAAGAGACCCAGTACTTC	CASRGAYQETQYF
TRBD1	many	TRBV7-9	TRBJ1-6	TGTGCCAGCAGCTTAGATCATTTCAGGGGGACGCGAGGAGCTTCACCCCTCCACTTT	CASSLDHFRGTRGASPLHF
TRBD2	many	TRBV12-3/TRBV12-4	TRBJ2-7	TGTGCCAGCAGTCCCCCTAGCGGGAGTTCATCCGAGCAGTACTTC	CASSPPSGSSSEQYF
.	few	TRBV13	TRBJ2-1	TGTGCCAGCAGCCCCGGCCAGGGGAACTACAATGAGCAGTTCTTC	CASSPGQGNYNEQFF